Described below is a single T cell receptor beta chain sequence and its context. Its antigen is unknown. These data belong to a study of somatic mutations in cytotoxic T cells in rheumatoid arthritis. Study-wide results and caveats: About an eighth of the roughly 60 patients had a largest CD8+ clone above 20% of CD8+ cells.

Method: immunoSEQ multiplex PCR; TCRdb's copy keeps in-frame clones and lacks some. The data hold about 25,000 clones, with 70% to 85% observed a single time. The CDR3 loop spans 15 amino acids. Losses at the gene ends were 4 bases for V and 3 bases for J; bases not matched to a gene: 3. From germline, CDR1 is MNHNY and CDR2 SVGAGI (reference sequence). This chain links TRBV6-6 with TRBJ2-2, with TRBD1 identical over 9 bases. The sample taken for sequencing was CD8+ T cells sorted from blood. The TCR was taken from a woman under 30 in good health. The DNA for the CDR3 is TGTGCCAGCAGTTTACAGGGGGCTGACACCGGGGAGCTGTTTTTT. It translates to CASSLQGADTGELFF.